This T cell receptor beta chain is drawn from a study of OX40 agonist ivuxolimab in advanced cancers. The V end lost 3 bases, the J end lost 1 base, and 6 bases lay between the germline ends. Per the germline V gene, CDR1 is WNHNN and CDR2 is SYGVQD (reference sequence). The CDR3 is made up of 13 amino acids. Libraries were prepared by immunoSEQ multiplex PCR; TCRdb keeps only in-frame clonotypes and omits some of them. The data hold some 77,000 clones, with about 86% observed a single time. Material: CD4+ or CD8+ T cells sorted from blood, obtained in a trial of the OX40 agonist ivuxolimab. The receptor's source is an adult with an advanced solid tumor such as melanoma, head and neck, liver or kidney cancer. This sequence joins TRBV10-1 and TRBJ2-5; D may be TRBD2 (5 bases). CDR3 residues: CASSDGVQETQYF. In nucleotides, the CDR3 is TGCGCCAGCAGTGACGGGGTCCAAGAGACCCAGTACTTC.